This T cell receptor (beta chain) was observed in a study of blood T cell repertoires in COVID-19. This clone was seen once. V lost 5 bases to trimming and J lost 4 bases, with 8 bases between them. The length of the CDR3 is 12 residues. Germline values: CDR1 LNHDA, CDR2 SQIVND (reference sequence). Per the original methods: Reference gene primer amplification in the assay estimated nucleated cell counts. Clones were read by immunoSEQ multiplex PCR, and TCRdb kept only the in-frame ones, dropping some. V and J calls and clone size are as listed in that table; D and trimming were resolved from the DNA. Of around 77,000 clones listed, about 80% are singletons.

This clonotype originated in a man under 40 with COVID-19, enrolled during active disease. The specimen sequenced was peripheral blood. The chain couples TRBV19 to TRBJ1-2; D gene unclear. The chain's CDR3 is CASSGEVYGYTF. CDR3 in DNA: TGTGCCAGTAGTGGGGAGGTCTATGGCTACACCTTC.